A single sample gave rise to the 26 T cell receptor beta chains below, sequenced in a study of cytomegalovirus exposure and HLA in healthy donors. It was with 60 Vbeta and 13 Jbeta primers that the PCR ran. The method was immunoSEQ multiplex PCR; TCRdb's version includes in-frame clones alone and lacks a portion of them. The sample holds approximately 110,000 clones, 65% to 90% seen once. Sequenced sample: PBMCs. The receptors here all came from a man under 40 in good health and CMV-seropositive.

This clone was seen only once. The V call is TRBV30, the J call TRBJ1-5, with a possible D match to TRBD1 (6 bases). Germline lookup yields CDR1 GTSNPN and CDR2 SVGIG (reference sequence). The CDR3 has 13 residues. Trimming removed 3 bases at V and 4 bases at J, with 10 bases between. The CDR3 reads CAWSQDRNQPQHF. The CDR3 DNA is TGTGCCTGGAGCCAGGACAGAAATCAGCCCCAGCATTTT.

This clone was detected only a few times. The chain is built from TRBV11-3 and TRBJ2-7, with 9 bases fitting TRBD1. Germline lookup yields CDR1 SGHNT and CDR2 YENEEA. This CDR3 spans 13 amino acids. The trim removed 3 bases at V and 3 bases at J, leaving 0 bases unmatched. The CDR3 DNA is TGTGCCAGCAGCTTGACAGGGGGCTACGAGCAGTACTTC. Its translation: CASSLTGGYEQYF.

This clone turned up a few times. The same CDR3 arises from other DNA sequences in this sample as well. The chain combines TRBV6-5 with TRBJ1-1; a possible D gene is TRBD1 (6 bases). The CDR3 is 13 residues long. Germline V gene data show CDR1 as MNHEY and CDR2 as SVGAGI. Trimming removed 5 bases from V and 2 bases from J, with 9 bases in between. In DNA, the CDR3 is TGTGCCAGCAGTCAACAGGGAAACACTGAAGCTTTCTTT. As protein: CASSQQGNTEAFF.

About this clone itself: The CDR3 end shows no conserved phenylalanine or tryptophan, and so a read error is likely. The rearrangement uses TRBV2 and TRBJ1-1; tentative D call: TRBD1 (5 bases). The CDR3 loop spans 15 amino acids. Germline V gives CDR1 SNHLY, CDR2 FYNNEI. Deletions cut 0 bases from V and 6 bases from J, with 14 bases between. CDR3 loop: CASSEAVDRGSEAFL. The CDR3 coding sequence is TGTGCCAGCAGTGAAGCGGTGGACCGGGGGTCTGAAGCTTTCCTT.

The chain couples TRBV6-5 to TRBJ2-7, with D possibly TRBD1 on 6 matching bases. CDR3 length equals 15 residues. CDR1 is MNHEY and CDR2 is SVGAGI in the germline V gene. The V gene lost 2 bases and the J gene lost 2 bases, with 13 bases spanning the gap. The chain's CDR3 is CASSYTRTATYEQYF. The CDR3 DNA reads as TGTGCCAGCAGTTACACGCGGACAGCAACCTACGAGCAGTACTTC.

The V gene is TRBV5-1, the J gene TRBJ2-3; 7 bases map to TRBD2. There are 14 residues in the CDR3. Germline CDR1 and CDR2: SGHRS and YFSETQ. With V trimmed by 7 bases and J by 7 bases, 12 bases remained unmatched. The CDR3 region has the DNA TGCGCCAGCCGGCGGACGAGGGACTATAATACGCAGTATTTT. The encoded protein is CASRRTRDYNTQYF.

In its sample, this clone was seen once. The chain uses TRBV10-3 and TRBJ2-5, with D possibly being TRBD2 (6 bases). The CDR3 totals 16 residues. Germline assignment: CDR1 ENHRY and CDR2 SYGVKD. The V end lost 2 bases, the J end lost 2 bases, and 15 bases lay between the germline ends. In nucleotides, the CDR3 is TGTGCCATCAGTGAGCCTGCCGCGGGGCGTCAAGAGACCCAGTACTTC. This codes for CAISEPAAGRQETQYF.

Note on this clone: Germline and junction disagree at one end, which may indicate a read error. This chain joins TRBV6-4 and TRBJ1-2, with 7 bases fitting TRBD1. Germline V CDR1 and CDR2: MRHNA, SNTAGT. The CDR3 is made up of 13 amino acids. The CDR3 sequence is CASSDLPGQRGAF. CDR3 sequence (DNA): TGTGCCAGCAGTGACCTCCCGGGACAGAGGGGCGCCTTC.

The J gene is TRBJ2-1, the V gene TRBV7-3; 9 bases are a match to TRBD2. Trimming took 5 bases from V and 4 from J; bases not matched to a gene: 6. The length of the CDR3 is 15 residues. In germline, CDR1 is SGHTA, CDR2 FQGTGA. CDR3 region: CASSKSSGDYNEQFF. The DNA for the CDR3 is TGTGCCAGCAGCAAATCTAGCGGGGATTACAATGAGCAGTTCTTC.

CDR3 in amino acids: CASSATGAGGELFF. The CDR3 nucleotides are TGTGCCAGCAGTGCGACAGGGGCAGGCGGGGAGCTGTTTTTT. The chain couples TRBV28 to TRBJ2-2, with 8 bases lining up with TRBD1. CDR3 length: 14 amino acids. The germline V gene encodes CDR1 MDHEN and CDR2 SYDVKM. J lost 7 bases, V lost 5 bases, and 6 bases had no gene match. Supplemented by reference TRBV28 and TRBJ2-2, the full variable domain reads DVKVTQSSRYLVKRTGEKVFLECVQDMDHENMFWYRQDPGLGLRLIYFSYDVKMKEKGDIPEGYSVSREKKERFSLILESASTNQTSMYLCASSATGAGGELFFGEGSRLTVL.

This rearrangement joins TRBV29-1 to TRBJ2-1; 9 positions agree with TRBD1. The CDR3 contains 16 residues. Germline V gives CDR1 SQVTM, CDR2 ANQGSEA. Trimming at V came to 1 base and at J to 6 bases, leaving 10 bases not matched to a gene. CDR3 bases: TGCAGCGTTGAAGCCTTTGGGACAGGGAGGGTCAATGAGCAGTTCTTC. It yields the protein CSVEAFGTGRVNEQFF.

This chain links TRBV5-6 with TRBJ1-2, with TRBD1 as a possible D gene (5 bases). This CDR3 region has 13 residues. The V and J ends lost 0 bases and 6 bases respectively, with 9 bases between them. The V gene's germline CDR1 is SGHDT and CDR2 YYEEEE. For the CDR3, the DNA is TGTGCCAGCAGCTTGGTACAGGACCATGGCTACACCTTC. Its translation is CASSLVQDHGYTF.

As for this clone: The same CDR3 arises from other DNA sequences in this sample as well. V and J are TRBV14 and TRBJ1-1; unclear D gene. V shed 0 bases and J shed 2 bases, with 4 bases lying between them. The CDR3 contains 13 residues. Per germline, CDR1 SGHDN and CDR2 FVKESK. The CDR3 loop is CASSQDQNTEAFF. CDR3 bases: TGTGCCAGCAGCCAAGATCAAAACACTGAAGCTTTCTTT.

Notes on this clone: Other DNA sequences within the sample encode an identical CDR3. V usage is TRBV6-4 and J usage is TRBJ2-3, with 13 bases aligning to TRBD2. The germline V gene encodes CDR1 MRHNA and CDR2 SNTAGT. The CDR3 consists of 15 residues. V shed 2 bases, J shed 6 bases, and the junction held 2 bases outside the gene matches. Here the CDR3 DNA reads TGTGCCAGCAGTGACACTAGCGGGGGGGCCGATACGCAGTATTTT. Translating gives CASSDTSGGADTQYF.

The chain carries TRBV2 and TRBJ1-5, with TRBD1 as a possible D gene (5 bases). V lost 2 bases to trimming and J lost 0 bases, with 8 bases between them. The V gene's germline CDR1 is SNHLY and CDR2 FYNNEI. CDR3 length equals 15 residues. The CDR3 DNA is TGTGCCAGCAGTGAATACGGGGGTAGCAATCAGCCCCAGCATTTT. Its translation is CASSEYGGSNQPQHF.

The rearrangement uses TRBV4-2 and TRBJ2-5, with TRBD2 matching 11 bases. Germline assignment: CDR1 LGHNA and CDR2 YNFKEQ. J lost 5 bases, V lost 0 bases, and 5 bases had no gene match. CDR3 length: 16 amino acids. The CDR3 spells CASSQDSGGAWETQYF. CDR3 DNA: TGTGCCAGCAGCCAAGATAGCGGGGGGGCCTGGGAGACCCAGTACTTC.

This chain links TRBV5-4 with TRBJ1-6; the D gene is possibly TRBD1 (6 bases). The V gene lost 4 bases and the J gene lost 3 bases, with 14 bases spanning the gap. The CDR3 spans 16 residues. The germline CDR1 and CDR2 sequences are SGHNT and YYREEE (reference sequence). The CDR3 is CASSVGQPNYNSPLHF. The CDR3 nucleotides are TGTGCCAGCAGCGTTGGACAGCCAAACTATAATTCACCCCTCCACTTT. The full variable domain, with the rest looked up from reference TRBV5-4 and TRBJ1-6, is ETGVTQSPTHLIKTRGQQVTLRCSSQSGHNTVSWYQQALGQGPQFIFQYYREEENGRGNFPPRFSGLQFPNYSSELNVNALELDDSALYLCASSVGQPNYNSPLHFGNGTRLTVT.

This clone was seen just once. The chain couples TRBV5-1 to TRBJ1-2, with a tentative D call TRBD1 (6 bases). V was trimmed by 4 bases and J by 0 bases, leaving 16 bases between them. Looked up from germline, CDR1 is SGHRS and CDR2 is YFSETQ. The CDR3 length is 16 residues. CDR3 loop: CASSLEATGANYGYTF. CDR3 nucleotide sequence: TGCGCCAGCAGCCTGGAAGCGACAGGAGCTAACTATGGCTACACCTTC.

This chain joins TRBV14 and TRBJ2-7; TRBD2 matches at 7 bases. The CDR3 spans 16 residues. Unmatched junction bases numbered 12, after V lost 4 bases and J lost 3 bases. Germline CDR1 and CDR2: SGHDN and FVKESK. The CDR3 loop is CASSRGRVSIGYEQYF. The CDR3 region has the DNA TGTGCCAGCAGCCGGGGGAGGGTTTCCATTGGCTACGAGCAGTACTTC.

J is TRBJ2-2 and V is TRBV4-3; D perhaps matches TRBD1 (6 bases). From germline, CDR1 is LGHNA and CDR2 YSLEER. Trimming stripped 1 base from V and 12 bases from J, with 9 bases between. This CDR3 is 12 amino acids long. The CDR3 sequence: CASSQGQGKLFF. As DNA, the CDR3 is TGCGCCAGCAGCCAAGGCCAGGGGAAGCTGTTTTTT.

The chain joins TRBV10-2 to TRBJ1-5; 8 bases map to TRBD1. Germline assignment: CDR1 WSHSY and CDR2 SAAADI. The CDR3 contains 15 residues. Trimming took 6 bases from V and 0 from J; bases not matched to a gene: 4. CDR3 region: CASRGQAYSNQPQHF. The CDR3 bases are TGCGCCAGCAGGGGACAGGCCTATAGCAATCAGCCCCAGCATTTT.

The chain joins TRBV2 to TRBJ2-1, with 7 bases identical to TRBD1. The germline V gene has CDR1 SNHLY and CDR2 FYNNEI. The junction had 4 bases not matched to a gene; V was cut back by 6 bases and J by 2 bases. This CDR3 region has 14 residues. In DNA, the CDR3 is TGTGCCAGCAGCGGGACAGTGGCCTACAATGAGCAGTTCTTC. Its translation: CASSGTVAYNEQFF.

V and J are TRBV6-6 and TRBJ2-7; 7 nucleotides align to TRBD2. This CDR3 spans 13 amino acids. Per the germline V gene, CDR1 is MNHNY and CDR2 is SVGAGI (reference sequence). V lost 6 bases and J lost 6; bases outside the gene matches: 8. This chain's CDR3 is CASSQGREGEQYF. Here the CDR3 DNA reads TGTGCCAGCAGCCAGGGCAGGGAGGGCGAGCAGTACTTC.

The CDR3 loop reads CASSFAGAGLQETQYF. CDR3 DNA sequence: TGTGCCAGCAGTTTTGCTGGGGCAGGCCTCCAAGAGACCCAGTACTTC. The chain carries TRBV28 and TRBJ2-5; D may be TRBD1 (5 bases). Trimming removed 3 bases from V and 1 base from J, with 15 bases in between. The CDR3 is made up of 16 amino acids. Germline CDR1 reads MDHEN; CDR2 reads SYDVKM.

This chain joins TRBV19 and TRBJ2-3; TRBD2 aligns across 10 bases. The CDR3 extends over 13 amino acids. Germline lookup yields CDR1 LNHDA and CDR2 SQIVND (reference sequence). V was pared by 6 bases and J by 10 bases, with 7 bases of the junction left unmatched. This CDR3 reads CASRTHGTSAQYF. The DNA for the CDR3 is TGTGCCAGTAGGACCCACGGGACTAGCGCGCAGTATTTT.

The chain carries TRBV19 and TRBJ1-4; D is uncertain. The CDR3 runs to 15 residues. Between the trimmed V and J ends, which lost 9 bases and 0 bases, there was a span of 14 bases. Germline CDR1 and CDR2: LNHDA and SQIVND (reference sequence). The CDR3 sequence is CASQTPGATNEKLFF. The CDR3 nucleotides read TGTGCCAGCCAGACGCCGGGAGCAACTAATGAAAAACTGTTTTTT.